This is a list of T cell receptor beta chains from one sample in a study of T cells after somatic rescue of genetic block. Method: immunoSEQ multiplex PCR; TCRdb's copy keeps in-frame clones and lacks some. The sample consists of 70,000 or so clones, about nine tenths of them appearing once. Material: peripheral blood mononuclear cells (PBMCs). The source is a man aged 35-49 years. Each CDR3 is given with its conserved first and last residue. The D gene is left open where the match is weak. A clone size is listed for some rows: how often the clone was seen (once, few, many), or a class if it is expanded.

>.|TRBV18|TRBJ2-7|.
TGTGCCAGCTCACCCCTACCAGGAGCAACCTACGAGCAGTACTTC
CASSPLPGATYEQYF
>.|TRBV6-1|TRBJ2-7|.
TGTGCCAGCAGCGGGTTGGGAAGCTCCTACGAGCAGTACTTC
CASSGLGSSYEQYF
>.|TRBV5-4|TRBJ2-5|.
TGTGCCAGCAGCTTAGGACTGGTCCAAGAGACCCAGTACTTC
CASSLGLVQETQYF
>TRBD1|TRBV18|TRBJ2-7|.
TGTGCCAGCTCACCACTAGGACAGGGACGTGACGAGCAGTACTTC
CASSPLGQGRDEQYF
>.|TRBV4-1|TRBJ1-3|.
TGCGCCAGCAGCCGGCCTGAGGGAACCTCTGGAAACACCATATATTTT
CASSRPEGTSGNTIYF
>.|TRBV2|TRBJ2-5|.
TGTGCCAGCAACAACAGGCGGGAGACCCAGTACTTC
CASNNRRETQYF
>.|TRBV9|TRBJ2-7|.
TGTGCCAGCAGCGGATCGTGGGAAGACGAGCAGTACTTC
CASSGSWEDEQYF
>.|TRBV12-5|TRBJ1-3|.
TGTGCTAGTGGTGGGGGCTCTGGAAACACCATATATTTT
CASGGGSGNTIYF
>.|TRBV7-8|TRBJ1-5|.
TGTGCCAGCAGCCCTCGGGACTTGGGGCAGCCCCAGCATTTT
CASSPRDLGQPQHF
>.|TRBV7-3|TRBJ1-6|.
TGTGCCAGCAGCCCCCAGGGCTTAGGATCACCCCTCCACTTT
CASSPQGLGSPLHF
>.|TRBV5-4|TRBJ1-6|.
TGTGCCAGCAGCTTCTCAGGGGACCTTATGAATTCACCCCTCCACTTT
CASSFSGDLMNSPLHF
>TRBD1|TRBV11-2|TRBJ1-1|.
TGTGCCAGCAGCTTCGGGACAGGGGGGTCGGCTTTCTTT
CASSFGTGGSAFF
>.|TRBV27|TRBJ2-3|.
TGTGCCAGCAGATCCGGGGTAGCGGCCACAGATACGCAGTATTTT
CASRSGVAATDTQYF
>.|TRBV7-8|TRBJ2-5|.
TGTGCCAGCAGCTTATCGTTCAGGTCCATGGCCCAAGAGACCCAGTACTTC
CASSLSFRSMAQETQYF
>.|TRBV28|TRBJ1-6|.
TGTGCCAGCAGTTTAATCCAGGGTTTGCCTTCACCCCTCCACTTT
CASSLIQGLPSPLHF
>.|TRBV6-1|TRBJ1-5|.
TGTGCCAGCAGTGACTGGGGCCTTGGCAATCAGCCCCAGCATTTT
CASSDWGLGNQPQHF
>TRBD2|TRBV4-1|TRBJ2-4|.
TGCGCCAGCAGCCGGACTAGCGAAGGCAAAAACATTCAGTACTTC
CASSRTSEGKNIQYF
>.|TRBV29-1|TRBJ2-3|few
TGCAGCGTGACCGATTACAGGGGCACAGATACGCAGTATTTT
CSVTDYRGTDTQYF
>.|TRBV11-2|TRBJ1-6|.
TGTGCCAGCAAAACCCTTCAGGGCTATAATTCACCCCTCCACTTT
CASKTLQGYNSPLHF
>.|TRBV7-9|TRBJ2-7|.
TGTGCCAGCAGCTTAGGCGGACGGGGCTCCTACGAGCAGTACTTC
CASSLGGRGSYEQYF
>.|TRBV7-9|TRBJ1-6|.
TGTGCCAGCAGCTTATCAGCGGATTCACCCCTCCACTTT
CASSLSADSPLHF
>TRBD2|TRBV28|TRBJ2-1|.
TGTGCCAGCACGACTAGCGGGAGGGCTCCCTACAATGAGCAGTTCTTC
CASTTSGRAPYNEQFF
>.|TRBV28|TRBJ2-7|.
TGTGCCAGCAGTTTAGTGGTTTTAAATTACGAGCAGTACTTC
CASSLVVLNYEQYF
>TRBD1|TRBV5-5|TRBJ2-5|.
TGTGCCAGCAGCTTGGAATACAGGGGGCTTGAGACCCAGTACTTC
CASSLEYRGLETQYF
>TRBD2|TRBV7-8|TRBJ2-1|.
TGTGCCAGCAGCTTCGCTAGCGGGACCCCTGAGCAGTTCTTC
CASSFASGTPEQFF
>.|TRBV4-1|TRBJ1-4|.
TGCGCCAGCAGCCGTGAGGGGGCTAATGAAAAACTGTTTTTT
CASSREGANEKLFF
>.|TRBV11-2|TRBJ1-3|.
TGTGCCAGCAGCTCCCCCCGGACAGAAGCCAAAAGCTCTGGAAACACCATATATTTT
CASSSPRTEAKSSGNTIYF
>.|TRBV10-3|TRBJ1-4|.
TGTGCCATCAGGGCACAGGGAACTAATGAAAAACTGTTTTTT
CAIRAQGTNEKLFF
>.|TRBV18|TRBJ1-2|.
TGTGCCAGCTCCGACCAGGGTAACTATGGCTACACCTTC
CASSDQGNYGYTF
>TRBD1|TRBV7-3|TRBJ2-7|.
TGTGCCAGCAGCTTACGACAGGGGGCCCCCTACGAGCAGTACTTC
CASSLRQGAPYEQYF
>.|TRBV18|TRBJ2-7|once
TGTGCCAGCTCAGCAACAGGGTTCTCCTACGAGCAGTACTTC
CASSATGFSYEQYF
>TRBD1|TRBV5-1|TRBJ2-7|.
TGCGCCAGCAGTCCAAGCGTTCCGGGACAGGGAGAATACGAGCAGTACTTC
CASSPSVPGQGEYEQYF
>TRBD2|TRBV6-6|TRBJ2-7|.
TGTGCCAGCAGTTATGGGCTAGCGGGCCTCGAGCAGTACTTC
CASSYGLAGLEQYF
>.|TRBV7-3|TRBJ2-3|.
TGTGCCAGCAGCCAGGCCTCCCGGCCAGATACGCAGTATTTT
CASSQASRPDTQYF
>.|TRBV7-2|TRBJ1-5|.
TGTGCCAGCAGCTTAGTGGGAGGAGGCAATCAGCCCCAGCATTTT
CASSLVGGGNQPQHF
>.|TRBV5-1|TRBJ2-7|.
TGCGCCAGCAGCTTGGTTCCGTCCTACGAGCAGTACTTC
CASSLVPSYEQYF
>TRBD2|TRBV10-2|TRBJ2-1|.
TGCGCCAGCAGCGACCAGCGGGGCAACAATGAGCAGTTCTTC
CASSDQRGNNEQFF
>TRBD1|TRBV28|TRBJ1-1|.
TGTGCCAGCAACACATTGGGGACAGGGGCCACTGAAGCTTTCTTT
CASNTLGTGATEAFF
>.|TRBV5-6|TRBJ2-5|.
TGTGCCAGCAGCCCCGCGAGTAGTCAAGAGACCCAGTACTTC
CASSPASSQETQYF
>.|TRBV11-2|TRBJ2-1|.
TGTGCCAGCAGCTGGCCAGCCAAAAGCTCCTACAATGAGCAGTTCTTC
CASSWPAKSSYNEQFF